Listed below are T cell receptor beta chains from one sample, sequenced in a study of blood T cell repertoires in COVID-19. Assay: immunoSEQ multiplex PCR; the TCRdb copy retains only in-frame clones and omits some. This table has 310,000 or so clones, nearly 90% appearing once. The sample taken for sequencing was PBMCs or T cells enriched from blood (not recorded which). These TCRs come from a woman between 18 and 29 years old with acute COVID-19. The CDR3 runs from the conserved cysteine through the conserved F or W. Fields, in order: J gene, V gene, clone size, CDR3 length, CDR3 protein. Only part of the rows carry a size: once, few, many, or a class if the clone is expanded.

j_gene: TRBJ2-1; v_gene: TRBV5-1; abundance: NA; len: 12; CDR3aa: CASSPEGPEQFF
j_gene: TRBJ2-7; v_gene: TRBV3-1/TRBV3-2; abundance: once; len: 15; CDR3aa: CASSNRLAGVPEQYF
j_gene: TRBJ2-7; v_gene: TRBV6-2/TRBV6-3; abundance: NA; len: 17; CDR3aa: CASSYPRGGAGAGEQYF
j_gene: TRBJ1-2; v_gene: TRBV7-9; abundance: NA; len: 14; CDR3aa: CASSLGRLNYGYTF
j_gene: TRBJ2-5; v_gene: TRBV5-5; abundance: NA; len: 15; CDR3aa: CASSLAVLYQETQYF
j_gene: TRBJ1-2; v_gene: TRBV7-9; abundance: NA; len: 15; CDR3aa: CASSQSQPRRYGYTF
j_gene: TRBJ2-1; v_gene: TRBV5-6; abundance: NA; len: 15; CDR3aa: CASSSRLAGAHEQFF
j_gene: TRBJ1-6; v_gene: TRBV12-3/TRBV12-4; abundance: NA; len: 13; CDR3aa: CASSFWGGRPLHF
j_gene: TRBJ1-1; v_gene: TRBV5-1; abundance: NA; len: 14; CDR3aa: CASSPQGPNTEAFF
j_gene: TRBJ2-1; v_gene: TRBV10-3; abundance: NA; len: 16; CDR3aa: CAISASGGLSYNEQFF
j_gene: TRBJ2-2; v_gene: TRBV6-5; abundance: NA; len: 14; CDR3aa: CASEQTANTGELFF
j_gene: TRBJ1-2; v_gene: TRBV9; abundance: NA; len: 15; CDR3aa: CASSGAGTGNYGYTF
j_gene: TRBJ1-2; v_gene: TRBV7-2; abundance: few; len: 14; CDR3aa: CASSHTGGAGGYTF
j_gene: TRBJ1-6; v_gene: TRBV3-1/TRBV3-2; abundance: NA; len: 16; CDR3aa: CASSQGAWAKVSPLHF
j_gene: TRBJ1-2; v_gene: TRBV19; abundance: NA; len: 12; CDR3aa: CASSIRGYGYTF
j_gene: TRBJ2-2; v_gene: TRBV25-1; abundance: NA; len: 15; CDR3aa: CASSDVDRVTGELFF
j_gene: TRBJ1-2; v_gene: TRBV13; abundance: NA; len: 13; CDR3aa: CASSSDRGPGYTF
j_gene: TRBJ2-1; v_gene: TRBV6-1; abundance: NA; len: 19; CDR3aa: CASSEPIGGGPGTYNEQFF
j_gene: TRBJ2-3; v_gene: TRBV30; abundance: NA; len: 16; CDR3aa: CAWRDGTSGSTDTQYF
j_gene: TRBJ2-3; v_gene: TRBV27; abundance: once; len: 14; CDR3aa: CASRLGLAGDTQYF
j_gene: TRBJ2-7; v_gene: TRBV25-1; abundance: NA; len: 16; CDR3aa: CASSEYGAGLSSEQYF
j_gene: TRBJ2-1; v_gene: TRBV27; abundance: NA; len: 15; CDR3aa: CASSALGRSYNEQFF
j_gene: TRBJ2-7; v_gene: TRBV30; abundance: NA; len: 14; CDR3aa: CAWRPGRAGDEQYF
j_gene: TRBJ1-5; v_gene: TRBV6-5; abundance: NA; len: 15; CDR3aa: CASKIQALSNQPQHF
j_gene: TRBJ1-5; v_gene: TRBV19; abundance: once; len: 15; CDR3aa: CASKYSDRSDQPQHF
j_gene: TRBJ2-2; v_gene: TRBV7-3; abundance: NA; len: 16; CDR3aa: CASSKTGGFGAGELFF
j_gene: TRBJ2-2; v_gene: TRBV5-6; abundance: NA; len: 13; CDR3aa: CASSLGRTGELFF
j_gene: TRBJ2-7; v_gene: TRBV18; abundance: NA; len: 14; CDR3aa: CASSPREGIYEQYF
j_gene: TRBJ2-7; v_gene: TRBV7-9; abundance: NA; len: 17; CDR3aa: CASSQSRDRDDFYEQYF
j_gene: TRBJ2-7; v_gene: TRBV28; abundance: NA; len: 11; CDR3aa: CASTRPGEQYF
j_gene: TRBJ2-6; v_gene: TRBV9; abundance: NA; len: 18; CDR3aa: CASSVARVGSSGANVLTF
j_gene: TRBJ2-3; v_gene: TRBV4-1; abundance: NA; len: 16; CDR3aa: CASSSTLGTTTDTQYF
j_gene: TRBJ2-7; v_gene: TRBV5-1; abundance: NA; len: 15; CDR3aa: CASSLTGGQPYEQYF
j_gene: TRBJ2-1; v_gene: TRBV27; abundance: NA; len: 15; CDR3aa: CASSLGTSGDNEQFF
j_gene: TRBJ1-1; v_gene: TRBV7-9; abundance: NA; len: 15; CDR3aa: CASTPGVGKNTEAFF
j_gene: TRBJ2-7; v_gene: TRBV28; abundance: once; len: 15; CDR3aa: CASSSQRRGSYEQYF
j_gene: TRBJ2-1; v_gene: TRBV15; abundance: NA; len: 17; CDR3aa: CATSSTGTSGISNEQFF
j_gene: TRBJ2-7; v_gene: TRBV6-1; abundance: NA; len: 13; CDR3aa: CASSERWGQEYYF
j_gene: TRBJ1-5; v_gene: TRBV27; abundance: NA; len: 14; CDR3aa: CASSPHTIDRIQHF
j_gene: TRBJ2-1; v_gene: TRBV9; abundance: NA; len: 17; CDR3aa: CASSASTGTSGRNEQFF
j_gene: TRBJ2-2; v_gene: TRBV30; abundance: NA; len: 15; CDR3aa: CAWRSDRTNTGELFF
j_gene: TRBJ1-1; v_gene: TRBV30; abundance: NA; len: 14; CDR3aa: CAWRRRGGPTEAFF
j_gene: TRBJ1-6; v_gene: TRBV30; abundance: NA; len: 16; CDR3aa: CAWSGAGGASNSPLHF
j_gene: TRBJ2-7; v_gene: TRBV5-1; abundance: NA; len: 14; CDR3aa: CASSRDREVYEQYF